This TCR beta chain was recovered during a study of shared clonotypes between healthy human individuals. The wider study: For every donor, three CD4 naive, three CD4 memory, two CD8 naive and one CD8 memory plates were used.

Study-wide results and limits: Against clonotypes common to all four donors, non-shared ones had lower generation probabilities. Naive CD4 clonotypes overlapped across a handful of donors at approximately 5.3%.

This CDR3 region has 14 residues. Per germline, CDR1 SNHLY and CDR2 FYNNEI. V lost 6 bases, J lost 5 bases, and 5 bases stayed unmatched. Note on this clone: Its specificity is unknown. This sample also contains other DNA sequences that code for the same CDR3.

It was at deep level that the assay was run. Clones were sequenced by immunoSEQ multiplex PCR, and TCRdb holds only the in-frame ones, with some missing. This sample carries 2,500,000 or so clones, approximately 92% of them seen once, and the ten largest clones take over 0.12%. The rearrangement joins TRBV2 to TRBJ2-5; TRBD1 agrees at 11 bases. The TCR was taken from a man between 18 and 35 years old in good health. Input material: naive CD4+ T cells sorted from blood. Subset described: CD45RA+ positively selected. The CDR3 spells CASRAGTGGETQYF. The CDR3 region has the DNA TGTGCCAGCAGAGCCGGGACAGGGGGGGAGACCCAGTACTTC.